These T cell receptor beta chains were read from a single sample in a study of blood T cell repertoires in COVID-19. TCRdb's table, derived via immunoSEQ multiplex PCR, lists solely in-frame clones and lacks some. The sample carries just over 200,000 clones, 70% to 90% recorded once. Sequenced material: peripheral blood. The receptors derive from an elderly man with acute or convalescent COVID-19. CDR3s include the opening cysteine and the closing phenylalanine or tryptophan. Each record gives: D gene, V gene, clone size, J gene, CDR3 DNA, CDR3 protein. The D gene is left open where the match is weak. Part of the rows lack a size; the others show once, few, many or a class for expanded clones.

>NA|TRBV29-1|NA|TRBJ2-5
TGCAGCGTCCGGGCATCCCTGGGGGAGGCCCAGTACTTC
CSVRASLGEAQYF
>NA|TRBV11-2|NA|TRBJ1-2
TGTGCCAGCAGCGTGATTAACAGCTATGGCTACACCTTC
CASSVINSYGYTF
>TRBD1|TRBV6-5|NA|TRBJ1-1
TGTGCCACCAGGACAGGGGATATGGACACTGAAGCTTTCTTT
CATRTGDMDTEAFF
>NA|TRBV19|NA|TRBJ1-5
TGTGCCAGTAGTATGCTGGTGCGTAGCAATCAGCCCCAGCATTTT
CASSMLVRSNQPQHF
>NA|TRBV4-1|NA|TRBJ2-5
TGCGCCAGCAGCCAAGAATCTCGGATTAGTCGGGGATCCTTTGAGACCCAGTACTTC
CASSQESRISRGSFETQYF
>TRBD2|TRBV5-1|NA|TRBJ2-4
TGCGCCAGCAGCTTGGGGACTAGCGGGCTAGCCAAAAACATTCAGTACTTC
CASSLGTSGLAKNIQYF
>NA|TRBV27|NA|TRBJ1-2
TGTGCCAGCAGTTTATCGCCACAATACTATGGCTACACCTTC
CASSLSPQYYGYTF
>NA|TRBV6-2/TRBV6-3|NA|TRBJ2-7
TGTGCCAGCAGTTACTCGAAAACAGGGCGCAGCTCCTACGAGCAGTACTTC
CASSYSKTGRSSYEQYF
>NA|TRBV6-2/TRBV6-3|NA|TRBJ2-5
TGTGCCAGCAGTTACGGCATGGTCCAAGAGACCCAGTACTTC
CASSYGMVQETQYF
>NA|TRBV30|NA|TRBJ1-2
TGTGCCTGGAGGAGCAGAGGCAGGGTCTATGGCTACACCTTC
CAWRSRGRVYGYTF
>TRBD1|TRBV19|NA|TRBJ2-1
TGTGCCAGTAGTAACACAGGGGACACTGAGCAGTTCTTC
CASSNTGDTEQFF
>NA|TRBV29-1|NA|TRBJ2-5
TGCAGCGTTGGGGTTGCGTCAGGTCGGGAGACCCAGTACTTC
CSVGVASGRETQYF
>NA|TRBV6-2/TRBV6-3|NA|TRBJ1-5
TGTGCCAGCAGCCCCACCGGAGCGAGCAATCAGCCCCAGCATTTT
CASSPTGASNQPQHF
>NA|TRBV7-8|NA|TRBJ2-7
TGTGCCAGCAGCTTAAACGAGGGAGTCTCTTCCTACGAGCAGTACTTC
CASSLNEGVSSYEQYF
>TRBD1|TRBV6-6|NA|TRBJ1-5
TGTGCCAGCAGCCGACTTTACACCGGGACAGGCAATCAGCCCCAGCATTTT
CASSRLYTGTGNQPQHF
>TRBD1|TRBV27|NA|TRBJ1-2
TGTGCCAGCAGCCAGGGACAGGGGGTATATGGCTACACCTTC
CASSQGQGVYGYTF
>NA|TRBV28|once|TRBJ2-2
TGTGCCTCCGTGACCCGGACAGGGAGGGACGGGGAGCTGTTTTTT
CASVTRTGRDGELFF
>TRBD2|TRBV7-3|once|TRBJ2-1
TGTGCCAGCAGCGGCGGGGGAGGGAATGAGCAGTTCTTC
CASSGGGGNEQFF
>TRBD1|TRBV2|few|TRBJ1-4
TGTGCCAGCAGTGAACAAGGACAGGGGCGCGAAAAACTGTTTTTT
CASSEQGQGREKLFF
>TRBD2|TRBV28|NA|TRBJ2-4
TGTGCCAGCAGTCCCCTACGCGGGGGGGGACTAGGGACCAAAAACATTCAGTACTTC
CASSPLRGGGLGTKNIQYF
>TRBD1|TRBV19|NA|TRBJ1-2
TGTGCCAGTAGTATAGAGGGGGTGACAGGGATCGGCTACACCTTC
CASSIEGVTGIGYTF
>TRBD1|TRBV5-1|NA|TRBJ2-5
TGCGCCAGCAGCACGGCTGGACAGGGGGGGGAGACCCAGTACTTC
CASSTAGQGGETQYF
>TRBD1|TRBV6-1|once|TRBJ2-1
TGTGCCAGCAGTGCAACCGGGACAGGCATTTCGGGGGATGAGCAGTTCTTC
CASSATGTGISGDEQFF
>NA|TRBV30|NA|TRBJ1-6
TGTGCCTGGACAGTGGGAGCAGTCGGGTCACCCCTCCACTTT
CAWTVGAVGSPLHF
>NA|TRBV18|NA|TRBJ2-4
TGTGCCAGCTCACCGGACAGTGCGGCCAAAAACATTCAGTACTTC
CASSPDSAAKNIQYF
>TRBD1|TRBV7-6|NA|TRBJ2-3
TGTGCCAGCAGCTTAGGAGGCCGGACAGGGGGCACAGATACGCAGTATTTT
CASSLGGRTGGTDTQYF
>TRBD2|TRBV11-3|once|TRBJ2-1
TGTGCCAGCAGCGTAGGGACTAGCGGGAGCCTAAATGAGCAGTTCTTC
CASSVGTSGSLNEQFF
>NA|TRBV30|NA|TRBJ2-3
TGTGCCTGGGAAGGGAGGGATACGCAGTATTTT
CAWEGRDTQYF
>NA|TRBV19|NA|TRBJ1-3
TGTGCCAGTAGATCTACAGCCGTCTCTGGAAACACCATATATTTT
CASRSTAVSGNTIYF
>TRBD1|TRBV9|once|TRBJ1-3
TGTGCCAGCAGCGGGGGACAGCTCTCTGGAAACACCATATATTTT
CASSGGQLSGNTIYF
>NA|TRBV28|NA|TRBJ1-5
TGTGCCAGCAGTTTACCCGCGAATCAGCCCCAGCATTTT
CASSLPANQPQHF
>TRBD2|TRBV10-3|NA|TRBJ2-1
TGTGCCATCAGTCTAGCGGGAGGGCCCTCGGATGAGCAGTTCTTC
CAISLAGGPSDEQFF
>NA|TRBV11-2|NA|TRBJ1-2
TGTGCCAGCAGCTGGAGCAGTTCTAACTATGGCTACACCTTC
CASSWSSSNYGYTF
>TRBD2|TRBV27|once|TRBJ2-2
TGTGCCAGCAGTTTGATGGGACTAGCGGGATACACCGGGGAGCTGTTTTTT
CASSLMGLAGYTGELFF
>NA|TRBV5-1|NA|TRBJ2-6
TGCGCCAGCAAGGAGTTCTCTGGGGCCAACGTCCTGACTTTC
CASKEFSGANVLTF
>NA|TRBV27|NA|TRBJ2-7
TGTGCCAGCAGTGCAGGGAACGAGCAGTACTTC
CASSAGNEQYF
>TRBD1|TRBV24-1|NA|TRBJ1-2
TGTGCCACCAGTGATACGACAGGGGGGAACTATGGCTACACCTTC
CATSDTTGGNYGYTF
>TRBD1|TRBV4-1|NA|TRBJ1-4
TGCGCCAGCAGCCACCAAGGACAGGGGGCGAGTGAAAAACTGTTTTTT
CASSHQGQGASEKLFF
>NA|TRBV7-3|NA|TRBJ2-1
TGTGCCAGCAGCCCGAGGCCTAGCGTAAATGAGCAGTTCTTC
CASSPRPSVNEQFF
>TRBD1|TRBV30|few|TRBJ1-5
TGTGCCTGGAGTATTCACAGGGGATTGGGACAGCCCCAGCATTTT
CAWSIHRGLGQPQHF
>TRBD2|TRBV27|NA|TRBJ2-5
TGTGCCAGCAGTGGACTAGCGGCACGGGAGACCCAGTACTTC
CASSGLAARETQYF
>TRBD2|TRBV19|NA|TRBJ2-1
TGTGCCAGTAGTGGCAGGACTAGCGGTCTGGGGGATGAGCAGTTCTTC
CASSGRTSGLGDEQFF
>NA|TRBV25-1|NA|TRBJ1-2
TGTGCCAGCAGTGAATCGAACAGAGATGGCTACACCTTC
CASSESNRDGYTF
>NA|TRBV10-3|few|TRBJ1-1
TGTGCCATCAGTGAGTTTATACAGGGGAACACTGAAGCTTTCTTT
CAISEFIQGNTEAFF
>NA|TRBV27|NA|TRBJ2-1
TGTGCCAGCAGTCTAGACAGAGACAATGAGCAGTTCTTC
CASSLDRDNEQFF
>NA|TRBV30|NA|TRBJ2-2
TGTGCCTGGAGTCTACAGGCTAACACCGGGGAGCTGTTTTTT
CAWSLQANTGELFF
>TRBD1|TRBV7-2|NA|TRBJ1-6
TGTGCCAGCAGCTTAGACTGGGACAGGCGACCCCTCCACTTT
CASSLDWDRRPLHF
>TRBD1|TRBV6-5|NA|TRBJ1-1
TGTGCCAGCAGCGGGACAGGGGTAATGAACACTGAAGCTTTCTTT
CASSGTGVMNTEAFF
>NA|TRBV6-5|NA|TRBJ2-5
TGTGCCAGCAGTCGACAGATCCAAGAGACCCAGTACTTC
CASSRQIQETQYF
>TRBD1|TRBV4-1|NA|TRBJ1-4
TGCGCCAGCAGCCAAACCGGGACAGGGGGCGGTGGATTAGATGAAAAACTGTTTTTT
CASSQTGTGGGGLDEKLFF
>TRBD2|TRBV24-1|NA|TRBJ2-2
TGTGCCACCAGTGATTGGGGGAGGGGCAGGACCGGGGAGCTGTTTTTT
CATSDWGRGRTGELFF
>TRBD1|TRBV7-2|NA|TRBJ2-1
TGTGCCAGCAGCAGTACAGGGGTTGAGCAGTTCTTC
CASSSTGVEQFF
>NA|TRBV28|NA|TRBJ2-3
TGTGCCAGCGCGTACGGGAGGGGGCGCTTCACAGATACGCAGTATTTT
CASAYGRGRFTDTQYF
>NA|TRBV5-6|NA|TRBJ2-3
TGTGCCAGCAGCCACGTACAGACAGATACGCAGTATTTT
CASSHVQTDTQYF
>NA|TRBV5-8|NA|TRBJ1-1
TGTGCCAGCAGCTTGGGACAGCTGAGGGAAGCTTTCTTT
CASSLGQLREAFF